This T cell receptor (beta chain) was sequenced in a study of blood T cell repertoires in COVID-19. At the level of the study: From the United States, Italy and Spain came samples of acute and convalescent COVID-19.

Profiled with immunoSEQ multiplex PCR; TCRdb holds only in-frame clones, not every one. In the table there are approximately 96,000 clones, 65% to 85% of which are singletons. V shed 4 bases, J shed 3 bases, and the junction held 2 bases outside the gene matches. The germline gives CDR1 GTSNPN, CDR2 SVGIG (reference sequence). The CDR3 loop spans 13 amino acids. The TCR originated in a woman older than 75 with acute or convalescent COVID-19. The chain couples TRBV30 to TRBJ1-5, with TRBD1 matching 8 bases. The sequenced sample consisted of peripheral blood. Written as DNA, the CDR3 is TGTGCCTGGACGACAGGGGTCAATCAGCCCCAGCATTTT. Translation: CAWTTGVNQPQHF.